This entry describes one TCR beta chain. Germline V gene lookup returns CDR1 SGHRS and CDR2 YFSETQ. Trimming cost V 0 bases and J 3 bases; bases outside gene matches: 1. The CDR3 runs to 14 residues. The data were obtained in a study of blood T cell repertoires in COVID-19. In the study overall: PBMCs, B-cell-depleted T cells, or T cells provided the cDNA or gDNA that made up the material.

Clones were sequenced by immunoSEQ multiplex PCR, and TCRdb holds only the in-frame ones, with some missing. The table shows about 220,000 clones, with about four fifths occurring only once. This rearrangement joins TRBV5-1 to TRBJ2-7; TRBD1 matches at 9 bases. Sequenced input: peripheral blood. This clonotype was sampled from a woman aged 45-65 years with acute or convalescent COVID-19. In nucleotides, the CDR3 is TGCGCCAGCAGCTTGGGACAGGGGGGCTACGAGCAGTACTTC. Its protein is CASSLGQGGYEQYF.